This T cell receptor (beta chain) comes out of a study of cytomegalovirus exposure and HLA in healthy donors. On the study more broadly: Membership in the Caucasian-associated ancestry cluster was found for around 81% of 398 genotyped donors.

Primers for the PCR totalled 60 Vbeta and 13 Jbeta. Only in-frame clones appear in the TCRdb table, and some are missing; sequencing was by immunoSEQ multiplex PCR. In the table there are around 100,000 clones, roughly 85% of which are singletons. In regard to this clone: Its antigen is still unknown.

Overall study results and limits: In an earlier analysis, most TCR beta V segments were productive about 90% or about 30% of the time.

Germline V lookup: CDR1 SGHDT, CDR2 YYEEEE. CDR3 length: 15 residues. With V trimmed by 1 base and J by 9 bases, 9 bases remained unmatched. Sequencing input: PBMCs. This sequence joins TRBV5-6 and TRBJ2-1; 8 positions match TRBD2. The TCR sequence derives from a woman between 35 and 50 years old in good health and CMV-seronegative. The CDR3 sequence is CASSLFSGRGGEQFF. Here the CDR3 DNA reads TGTGCCAGCAGCTTGTTCAGCGGGAGAGGAGGTGAGCAGTTCTTC.